Each of the 6 T cell receptor beta chains below was sequenced from the same sample in a study of PD-1 blockade in classical Hodgkin lymphoma (TCRdb year 2020). The library was generated by the immunoSEQ multiplex PCR assay. The source is immuneACCESS, and TCRdb retained only in-frame sequences with V and J called. Part of the clones is not carried over; for the studies checked, unresolved V genes explain less than half of this, and the remainder is unexplained. Counted in this sample were roughly 28,000 clones; approximately 70% of them appeared once. Jointly, the top ten make up about 24% of the sample. According to the study, the label for this sample's time point signals: cycle 2 day 1 (C2D1) of nivolumab. Every trial patient had relapsed after autologous stem cell transplantation, and cohorts A, B and C differed in prior brentuximab vedotin exposure. The sequenced sample was peripheral blood mononuclear cells (PBMCs), obtained before the second cycle of nivolumab. The source is a human donor with classical Hodgkin lymphoma.

The chain has TRBV6-1 and TRBJ1-5; possibly TRBD1 for D (5 bases). Deletions cut 2 bases from V and 5 bases from J, with 16 bases between. Per germline, CDR1 MNHNS and CDR2 SASEGT. The CDR3 contains 16 residues. The CDR3, as DNA: TGTGCCAGCAGTGAATCCCCCAGGGCACCTCATCAGCCCCAGCATTTT. Its protein is CASSESPRAPHQPQHF.

The rearrangement links TRBV27 to TRBJ2-1; the D gene is possibly TRBD1 (5 bases). The V end lost 6 bases, the J end lost 0 bases, and 18 bases lay between the germline ends. Per the germline V gene, CDR1 is MNHEY and CDR2 is SMNVEV (reference sequence). This CDR3 has 17 residues. Here the CDR3 DNA reads TGTGCCAGCAGACCCCGCCCTGGACACGTCTCCTACAATGAGCAGTTCTTC. Translation: CASRPRPGHVSYNEQFF.

CDR3 protein: CASSQTGTGYNSPLHF. The DNA for the CDR3 is TGCGCCAGCAGCCAAACCGGGACAGGGTATAATTCACCCCTCCACTTT. This chain links TRBV4-3 with TRBJ1-6; TRBD1 agrees at 9 bases. The CDR3 runs 16 residues. V was pared by 2 bases and J by 4 bases, with 3 bases of the junction left unmatched. The germline CDR1 and CDR2 sequences are LGHNA and YSLEER.

The chain employs TRBV4-3 and TRBJ2-1; D tentatively reads TRBD1 or TRBD2 (5 bases each). In germline, CDR1 is LGHNA, CDR2 YSLEER. CDR3 length: 14 amino acids. V was shortened by 0 bases and J by 7 bases, with 10 bases between the two germline ends. CDR3 amino acids: CASSQDLEGNEQFF. The DNA of the CDR3 is TGCGCCAGCAGCCAAGATCTTGAGGGGAATGAGCAGTTCTTC.

The chain has TRBV7-2 and TRBJ1-5; 8 bases are shared with TRBD1. The germline V gene encodes CDR1 SGHTA and CDR2 FQGNSA. Trimming took 2 bases from V and 7 from J; bases not matched to a gene: 13. The CDR3 has 17 residues. The CDR3 DNA follows: TGTGCCAGCAGCTTAAGGGGGGTTCAGGGGGCTGGGCAGCCCCAGCATTTT. Protein sequence: CASSLRGVQGAGQPQHF.

This rearrangement joins TRBV28 to TRBJ1-4, with 8 positions matching TRBD1. This CDR3 has 16 amino acids. Germline loops: CDR1 MDHEN, CDR2 SYDVKM. The V segment lost 6 bases and the J segment 3 bases; nucleotides outside the gene matches: 9. The CDR3 region is CASSRPPGGSNEKLFF. The CDR3 DNA follows: TGTGCCAGCAGCCGCCCTCCAGGGGGCTCTAATGAAAAACTGTTTTTT.